This TCR beta chain was identified in a study of CD8+ T cells in alopecia areata. Study conclusions and caveats: The treated group had a single nonresponder, limiting CD8+ expansion-response conclusions. Tofacitinib produced a significant decrease in scalp clonality and in expanded CD8+ clones among the top 100.

Germline CDR1 MNHEY, CDR2 SVGAGI. The CDR3 contains 15 residues. Trimming cost V 6 bases and J 4 bases; bases outside gene matches: 9. Following RNA extraction, reverse transcription yielded cDNA that acted as the sequencing template. Only in-frame clones appear in the TCRdb table, and some are missing; sequencing was by immunoSEQ multiplex PCR. The sample has 150,000 to 200,000 clones, 40% to 65% seen once. On this clone itself: Its antigen is still unknown.

Treatment described: oral pan-JAK inhibitor, 5-10 mg twice daily. Peripheral blood samples and lesional scalp punch biopsies were obtained from alopecia areata patients. This sequence was found in a human donor with alopecia areata. Specimen: CD8+ T cells sorted from blood, collected at week 24, from a patient treated with tofacitinib. V gene TRBV6-5 combines with J gene TRBJ2-1, with 7 nucleotides matching TRBD2. The CDR3 here is CASSSSGAPYNEQFF. The CDR3 region has the DNA TGTGCCAGCAGCTCAAGCGGGGCCCCATACAATGAGCAGTTCTTC.